The 22 T cell receptor beta chains below were found in one sample sequenced in a study of regulatory T cells in long-lasting Graves disease. Sequencing libraries for TCR beta were prepared with iRepertoire HTBI primers and Arm-PCR of CDR3 regions. TCRdb reanalysed the multiplex PCR reads using MiXCR and keeps one entry per CDR3 protein. The profile covers 440,000 or so distinct CDR3 sequences, with under 15% appearing a single time and over 15% taken by the ten largest. Sample time point: newly diagnosed GD, antithyroid drugs for less than 3 months. The TCR library was made from RNA that had been extracted from PBMCs in TRIzol. The sample was also reused in another study, on T cells in Graves' hyperthyroidism and ophthalmopathy.

Sample: peripheral blood mononuclear cells (PBMCs), taken at new diagnosis, from a patient treated with antithyroid drugs. Receptors originate from a woman in her twenties or thirties with Graves disease.

This clonotype was counted ten times or more. This chain uses TRBV6-1 with TRBJ2-2; D ambiguous. CDR3 size: 14 residues. Per germline, CDR1 MNHNS and CDR2 SASEGT. The ends were cut back, 8 bases at V and 2 bases at J, with 12 bases in the middle. CDR3 protein: CASRARANTGELFF. In DNA, the CDR3 is TGTGCCAGCCGGGCTAGGGCAAACACCGGGGAGCTGTTTTTT.

This clonotype was counted between two and nine times. This chain links TRBV20-1 with TRBJ1-3; D gene uncertain. This CDR3 spans 13 amino acids. V was trimmed by 2 bases and J by 4 bases, leaving 9 bases between them. Germline CDR1 and CDR2: DFQATT and SNEGSKA (reference sequence). CDR3 sequence (DNA): TGCAGTGCTAGACCCGTGGAGGGAAACACCATATATTTT. As protein: CSARPVEGNTIYF.

This clonotype was seen more than once but under ten times. Without the conserved terminal phenylalanine or tryptophan, this CDR3 likely stems from a read error. The chain couples TRBV29-1 to TRBJ1-1; TRBD1 is a possible D gene (5 bases). Trimming removed 7 bases at V and 4 bases at J, with 22 bases between. The CDR3 runs to 15 residues. The germline CDR1 and CDR2 sequences are SQVTM and ANQGSEA. The CDR3 loop is CSALRQPGGGTEAFL. In nucleotides, the CDR3 is TGCAGCGCATTGCGCCAACCCGGGGGGGGCACTGAAGCTTTCCTT.

The rearrangement uses TRBV24-1 and TRBJ2-3, with D perhaps TRBD1 or TRBD2 (7 bases each). The germline V gene has CDR1 KGHDR and CDR2 SFDVKD. The CDR3 has 13 amino acids. V lost 11 bases to trimming and J lost 5 bases, with 16 bases between them. The CDR3 here is CASRGEGEDTQYF. For the CDR3, the DNA is TGTGCCAGCAGGGGGGAGGGTGAAGATACGCAGTATTTT.

This clonotype was observed at least ten times. A junction end diverges from the germline sequence, so it may reflect a read error. The chain has TRBV27 and TRBJ1-5; tentatively, D is TRBD1 (6 bases). The CDR3 sequence is 16 residues long. Germline-derived CDR1 and CDR2 are MNHEY and SMNVEV (reference sequence). The DNA for the CDR3 is TGTGCCAGCAGTTTGGTCGGGTCAGGGGCAAATCGGCCCCAGCATTTT. It encodes CASSLVGSGANRPQHF.

V usage is TRBV24-1 and J usage is TRBJ2-3; TRBD2 matches 14 bases. This CDR3 is built from 18 residues. Losses at the gene ends were 3 bases for V and 4 bases for J; bases not matched to a gene: 8. Germline values: CDR1 KGHDR, CDR2 SFDVKD. This chain's CDR3 is CATSDPTGTSGSADTQYF. Written as DNA, the CDR3 is TGTGCCACCAGTGATCCAACTGGGACTAGCGGGAGTGCAGATACGCAGTATTTT.

The chain has TRBV12-3 or TRBV12-4 and TRBJ2-1, with D unresolved. Between the trimmed V and J ends, which lost 5 bases and 8 bases, there was a span of 19 bases. CDR3 length: 15 amino acids. In DNA, the CDR3 is TGTGCCAGCAGTCTTTTATACGGCGGTGGCTATGAGCAGTTCTTC. Its protein is CASSLLYGGGYEQFF.

The chain couples TRBV3-1 to TRBJ2-5; 13 bases match TRBD2. With V trimmed by 1 base and J by 4 bases, 3 bases remained unmatched. The length of the CDR3 is 16 residues. The germline V gene encodes CDR1 LGHDT and CDR2 YNNKEL (reference sequence). The CDR3 DNA reads TGTGCCAGCAGCCAAGGACTAGCGGGAGGTTTAGAGACCCAGTACTTC. Protein sequence: CASSQGLAGGLETQYF.

This clonotype has more than one count but fewer than ten. V is TRBV7-6 and J is TRBJ2-2; D unclear. V was clipped by 5 bases and J by 7 bases, with 14 bases between them. The germline V gene encodes CDR1 SGHVS and CDR2 FNYEAQ. The CDR3 length is 14 residues. The CDR3 DNA follows: TGTGCCAGCAGCCCATCGTCCTGGGACGGGGAGCTGTTTTTT. It specifies CASSPSSWDGELFF.

The V and J genes are TRBV2 and TRBJ2-7, with 8 bases matching TRBD2. CDR3 length: 13 amino acids. Germline values: CDR1 SNHLY, CDR2 FYNNEI. J was trimmed by 2 bases and V by 9 bases; bases with no gene match: 6. Here the CDR3 DNA reads TGTGCCAGTAATGCAGCGGGGGCCTACGAGCAGTACTTC. Translating it yields CASNAAGAYEQYF.

The chain combines TRBV7-9 with TRBJ2-1; 9 nucleotides match TRBD1. The CDR3 covers 14 residues. CDR1 and CDR2 (germline): SEHNR, FQNEAQ (reference sequence). Trimming at V came to 4 bases and at J to 8 bases, leaving 6 bases not matched to a gene. The CDR3 loop reads CASSSPGQGDEQFF. The CDR3, as DNA: TGTGCCAGCAGCTCACCGGGACAGGGAGATGAGCAGTTCTTC.

V gene TRBV20-1 combines with J gene TRBJ1-5, with TRBD1 identical over 7 bases. The germline CDR1 and CDR2 sequences are DFQATT and SNEGSKA (reference sequence). With V trimmed by 5 bases and J by 0 bases, 7 bases remained unmatched. The CDR3 is made up of 15 amino acids. The CDR3: CSAGNRGHSNQPQHF. The CDR3 DNA reads TGCAGTGCTGGAAACAGGGGACATAGCAATCAGCCCCAGCATTTT.

This clonotype was detected ten times or more. This sequence joins TRBV29-1 and TRBJ1-2; no reliable D call. V lost 8 bases and J lost 2, with 9 bases in between. Germline CDR1 and CDR2: SQVTM and ANQGSEA. The CDR3 has 11 amino acids. For the CDR3, the DNA is TGCAGCCTATTAGAGAACTATGGCTACACCTTC. It is translated as CSLLENYGYTF.

This clonotype showed up many times. V is TRBV18 and J is TRBJ1-2, with 7 bases identical to TRBD1. Per the germline V gene, CDR1 is KGHSH and CDR2 is LQKENI. V lost 2 bases, J lost 0 bases, and 9 bases stayed unmatched. The CDR3 is 17 amino acids. CDR3 loop: CASSPTNPGGSNYGYTF. The CDR3 region has the DNA TGTGCCAGCTCACCAACGAATCCAGGGGGTTCTAACTATGGCTACACCTTC.

Only a few counts were recorded for this clonotype. CDR3 amino acids: CASSVEAGDLRDGYTF. The CDR3 DNA reads TGTGCCAGCAGCGTAGAGGCGGGGGACCTGAGGGATGGCTACACCTTC. V and J are TRBV9 and TRBJ1-2; D is perhaps TRBD1 (5 bases). Germline V gene sequence: CDR1 SGDLS, CDR2 YYNGEE. The ends were cut back, 0 bases at V and 6 bases at J, with 18 bases in the middle. CDR3 size: 16 residues.

This clonotype has ten or more counts. V gene TRBV28 combines with J gene TRBJ2-1; D unclear. Germline lookup yields CDR1 MDHEN and CDR2 SYDVKM. The CDR3 spans 11 residues. Trimming shortened V by 8 bases and J by 6 bases, and 8 bases separated the two germline ends. CDR3 region: CASQVGNEQFF. CDR3 DNA: TGTGCCAGCCAAGTAGGCAATGAGCAGTTCTTC.

This clonotype was recorded at least ten times. The rearrangement links TRBV4-1 to TRBJ1-4; the D is unclear. The CDR3 runs 16 residues. Trimming removed 0 bases from V and 6 bases from J, with 14 bases in between. Germline loops: CDR1 MGHRA, CDR2 YSYEKL. In DNA, the CDR3 is TGCGCCAGCAGCCAAGACGGGCGACCTAGGGATGAAAAACTGTTTTTT. Translation gives CASSQDGRPRDEKLFF.

As for this clonotype: A much larger clone sits a single nucleotide away, making a read error possible. This sequence joins TRBV30 and TRBJ2-1; D gene unclear. CDR3 length equals 10 residues. CDR1 and CDR2 (germline): GTSNPN, SVGIG (reference sequence). Trimming took 2 bases from V and 10 from J, leaving 6 bases between them. This chain's CDR3 is CAWSNEEQFF. DNA for the CDR3: TGTGCCTGGAGTAATGAAGAGCAGTTCTTC.

This clonotype has more than one count but fewer than ten. The CDR3 loop is CASSGWTGDNYEQYF. The CDR3 bases are TGTGCCAGCAGCGGATGGACAGGGGACAACTACGAGCAGTACTTC. The rearrangement joins TRBV9 to TRBJ2-7, with TRBD1 matching 9 bases. V dropped 3 bases and J dropped 3; count of bases not matched to a gene: 7. There are 15 residues in the CDR3. Germline V gene sequence: CDR1 SGDLS, CDR2 YYNGEE.

This clonotype came up many times. This chain links TRBV20-1 with TRBJ2-2; perhaps D is TRBD1 or TRBD2 (5 bases each). Looked up from germline, CDR1 is DFQATT and CDR2 is SNEGSKA (reference sequence). V shed 3 bases and J shed 1 base, with 12 bases lying between them. CDR3 length equals 15 residues. The CDR3 nucleotides are TGCAGTGCTAGCGTGGGACGGTTGAACACCGGGGAGCTGTTTTTT. Its translation: CSASVGRLNTGELFF.

This clonotype appeared many times. This chain uses TRBV29-1 with TRBJ2-3; possibly TRBD2 for D (6 bases). Germline CDR1 is SQVTM and CDR2 is ANQGSEA. The CDR3 length is 16 residues. V was clipped by 6 bases and J by 2 bases, with 21 bases between them. The CDR3 here is CSVTDYDRITTDTQYF. Here the CDR3 DNA reads TGCAGCGTGACGGACTACGATCGTATCACCACAGATACGCAGTATTTT.

This clonotype has at least ten counts. V and J are TRBV24-1 and TRBJ2-5; D possibly corresponds to TRBD1 (5 bases). Germline CDR1 reads KGHDR; CDR2 reads SFDVKD. This CDR3 is built from 14 residues. With 6 bases removed from V and 2 bases from J, the gap between germline ends came to 12 bases. In DNA form, the CDR3 reads TGTGCCACCAGTTCATCCGACAGACAAGAGACCCAGTACTTC. It translates to CATSSSDRQETQYF.